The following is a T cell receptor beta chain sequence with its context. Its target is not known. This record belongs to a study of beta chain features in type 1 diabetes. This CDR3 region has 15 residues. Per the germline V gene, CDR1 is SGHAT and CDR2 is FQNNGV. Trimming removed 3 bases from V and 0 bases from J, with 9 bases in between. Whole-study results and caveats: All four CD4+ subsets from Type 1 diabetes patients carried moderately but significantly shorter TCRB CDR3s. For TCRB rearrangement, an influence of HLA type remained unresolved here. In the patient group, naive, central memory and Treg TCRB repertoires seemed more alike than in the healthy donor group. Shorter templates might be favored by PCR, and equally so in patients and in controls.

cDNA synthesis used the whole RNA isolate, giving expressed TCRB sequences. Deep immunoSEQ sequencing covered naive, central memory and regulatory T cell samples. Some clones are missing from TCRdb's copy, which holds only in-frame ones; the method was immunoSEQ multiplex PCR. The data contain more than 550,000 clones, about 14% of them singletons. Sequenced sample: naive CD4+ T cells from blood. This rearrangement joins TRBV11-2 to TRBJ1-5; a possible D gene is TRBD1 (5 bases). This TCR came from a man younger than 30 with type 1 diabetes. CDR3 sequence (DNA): TGTGCCAGCAGCTTGGGGGGATATAGCAATCAGCCCCAGCATTTT. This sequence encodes CASSLGGYSNQPQHF.